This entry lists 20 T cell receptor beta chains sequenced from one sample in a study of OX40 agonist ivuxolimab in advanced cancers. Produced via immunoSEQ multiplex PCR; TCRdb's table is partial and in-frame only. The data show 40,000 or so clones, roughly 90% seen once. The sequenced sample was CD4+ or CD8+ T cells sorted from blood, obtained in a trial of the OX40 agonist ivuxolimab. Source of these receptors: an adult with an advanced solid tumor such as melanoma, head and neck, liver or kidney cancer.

CDR3 sequence reads: CASSPRDPGLPGNTIYF. The CDR3 DNA reads TGTGCCAGCAGCCCACGTGACCCGGGTCTACCTGGAAACACCATATATTTT. This sequence joins TRBV7-9 and TRBJ1-3, with D uncertain. Germline V gene data show CDR1 as SEHNR and CDR2 as FQNEAQ (reference sequence). The CDR3 runs 17 residues. V shed 5 bases and J shed 2 bases, with 19 bases lying between them.

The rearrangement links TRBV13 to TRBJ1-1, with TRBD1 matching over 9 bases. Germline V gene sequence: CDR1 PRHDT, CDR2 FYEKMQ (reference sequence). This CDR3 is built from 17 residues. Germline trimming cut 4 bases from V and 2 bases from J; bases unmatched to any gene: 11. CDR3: CASSWMGQGSRNTEAFF. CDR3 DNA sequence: TGTGCCAGCAGCTGGATGGGACAGGGATCGAGAAACACTGAAGCTTTCTTT.

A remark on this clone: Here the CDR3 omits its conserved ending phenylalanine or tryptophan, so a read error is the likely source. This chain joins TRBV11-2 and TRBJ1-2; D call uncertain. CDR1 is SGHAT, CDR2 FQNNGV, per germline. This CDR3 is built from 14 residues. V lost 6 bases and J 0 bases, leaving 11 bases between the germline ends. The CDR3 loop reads CASSQNEANYGYTL. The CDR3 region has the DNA TGTGCCAGCAGTCAAAACGAGGCTAACTATGGCTACACCCTC.

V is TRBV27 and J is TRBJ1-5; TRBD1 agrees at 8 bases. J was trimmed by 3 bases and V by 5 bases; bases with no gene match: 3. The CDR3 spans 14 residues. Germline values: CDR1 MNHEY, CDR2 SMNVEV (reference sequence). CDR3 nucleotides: TGTGCCAGCAGTCAACAGGGGGTCAATCAGCCCCAGCATTTT. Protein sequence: CASSQQGVNQPQHF.

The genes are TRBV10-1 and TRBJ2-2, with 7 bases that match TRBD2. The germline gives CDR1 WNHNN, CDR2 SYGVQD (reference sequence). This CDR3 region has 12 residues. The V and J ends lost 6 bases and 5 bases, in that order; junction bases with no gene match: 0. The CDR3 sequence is CASRGGTGELFF. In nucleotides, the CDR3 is TGCGCCAGCAGGGGAGGGACCGGGGAGCTGTTTTTT.

The DNA of the CDR3 is TGCGCCAGCAGCCTAGGAGAAAAACTGTTTTTT. Its protein is CASSLGEKLFF. The chain is built from TRBV4-3 and TRBJ1-4, with unresolved D. Per germline, CDR1 LGHNA and CDR2 YSLEER. The CDR3 totals 11 residues. The V and J ends lost 4 bases and 8 bases respectively, with 5 bases between them.

The CDR3 protein is CASSHLHYGYTF. The CDR3 DNA reads as TGCGCCAGCAGTCATCTTCACTATGGCTACACCTTC. The gene calls are TRBV23-1 and TRBJ1-2; D unresolved. TRBV23-1 qualifies as an ORF whose function is uncertain. This CDR3 has 12 residues. V lost 3 bases to trimming and J lost 3 bases, with 5 bases between them.

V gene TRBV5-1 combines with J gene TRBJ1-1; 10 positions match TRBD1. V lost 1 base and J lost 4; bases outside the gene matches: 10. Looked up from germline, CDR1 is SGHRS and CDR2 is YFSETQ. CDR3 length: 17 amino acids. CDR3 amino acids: CASSLKNLRTGGTEAFF. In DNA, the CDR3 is TGCGCCAGCAGCTTGAAAAATTTACGGACAGGGGGCACTGAAGCTTTCTTT.

The CDR3 reads CASSQAPGLHNEQFF. The CDR3 DNA sequence: TGTGCCAGCAGCCAAGCCCCGGGACTCCACAATGAGCAGTTCTTC. The rearrangement joins TRBV14 to TRBJ2-1; a possible D gene is TRBD2 (6 bases). The CDR3 is 15 residues long. Germline CDR1 reads SGHDN; CDR2 reads FVKESK. Trimming pared 1 base from V and 5 bases from J, leaving 12 bases between.

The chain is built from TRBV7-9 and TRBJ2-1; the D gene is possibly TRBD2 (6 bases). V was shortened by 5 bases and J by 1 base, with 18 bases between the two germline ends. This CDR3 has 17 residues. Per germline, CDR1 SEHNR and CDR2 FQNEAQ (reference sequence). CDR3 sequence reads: CASSPAGLVKSYNEQFF. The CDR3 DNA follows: TGTGCCAGCAGCCCCGCGGGGCTAGTCAAGTCCTACAATGAGCAGTTCTTC.

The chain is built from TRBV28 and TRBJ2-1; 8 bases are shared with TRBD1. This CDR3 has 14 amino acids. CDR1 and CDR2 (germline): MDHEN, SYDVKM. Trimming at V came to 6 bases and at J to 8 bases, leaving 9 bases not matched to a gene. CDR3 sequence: CASRDPGQAHEQFF. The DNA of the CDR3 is TGTGCCAGCAGGGATCCGGGACAGGCGCATGAGCAGTTCTTC.

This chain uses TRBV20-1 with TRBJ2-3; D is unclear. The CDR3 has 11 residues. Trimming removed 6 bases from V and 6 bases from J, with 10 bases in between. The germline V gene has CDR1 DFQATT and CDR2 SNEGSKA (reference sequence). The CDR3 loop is CSADSADTQYF. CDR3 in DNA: TGCAGTGCCGACTCAGCCGATACGCAGTATTTT.

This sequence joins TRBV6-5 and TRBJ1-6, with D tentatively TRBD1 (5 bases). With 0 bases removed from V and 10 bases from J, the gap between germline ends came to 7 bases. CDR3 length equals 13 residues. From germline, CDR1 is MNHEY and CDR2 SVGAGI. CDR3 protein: CASSYSQGSPLHF. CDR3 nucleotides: TGTGCCAGCAGTTACTCCCAGGGCTCACCCCTCCACTTT.

The CDR3 sequence: CASSLGTGGYYGYTF. The DNA of the CDR3 is TGTGCCAGCAGCTTGGGAACAGGGGGTTACTATGGCTACACCTTC. The rearrangement links TRBV5-6 to TRBJ1-2; 8 bases agree with TRBD1. The germline CDR1 and CDR2 sequences are SGHDT and YYEEEE. The CDR3 consists of 15 residues. The V segment lost 0 bases and the J segment 3 bases; nucleotides outside the gene matches: 4.

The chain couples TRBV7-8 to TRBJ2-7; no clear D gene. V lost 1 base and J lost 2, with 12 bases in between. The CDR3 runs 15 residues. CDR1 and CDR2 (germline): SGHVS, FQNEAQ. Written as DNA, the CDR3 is TGTGCCAGCAGCTTAGTTAAGGGCCCGACCTACGAGCAGTACGTC. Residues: CASSLVKGPTYEQYV.

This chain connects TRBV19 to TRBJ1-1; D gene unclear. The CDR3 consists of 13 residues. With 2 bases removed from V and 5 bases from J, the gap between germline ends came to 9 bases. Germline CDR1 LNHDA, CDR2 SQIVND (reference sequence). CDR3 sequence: CASSIKGWTEAFF. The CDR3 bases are TGTGCCAGTAGTATAAAGGGTTGGACTGAAGCTTTCTTT.

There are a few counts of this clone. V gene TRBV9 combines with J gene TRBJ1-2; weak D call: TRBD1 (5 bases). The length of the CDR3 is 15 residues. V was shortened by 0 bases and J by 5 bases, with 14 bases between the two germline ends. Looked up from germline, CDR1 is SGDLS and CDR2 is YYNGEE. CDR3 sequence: CASSVATGLGYGYTF. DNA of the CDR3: TGTGCCAGCAGCGTAGCAACAGGCCTAGGGTATGGCTACACCTTC.

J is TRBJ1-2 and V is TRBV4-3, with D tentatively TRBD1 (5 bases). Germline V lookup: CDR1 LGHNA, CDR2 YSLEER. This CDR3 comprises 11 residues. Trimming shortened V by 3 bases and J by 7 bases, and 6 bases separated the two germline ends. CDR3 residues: CASSQGLGYTF. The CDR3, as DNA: TGCGCCAGCAGCCAGGGGCTTGGCTACACCTTC.

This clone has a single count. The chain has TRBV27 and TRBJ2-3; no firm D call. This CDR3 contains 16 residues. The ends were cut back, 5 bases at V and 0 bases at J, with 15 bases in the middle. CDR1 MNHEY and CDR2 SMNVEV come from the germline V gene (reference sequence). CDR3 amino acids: CASSGRFLVSTDTQYF. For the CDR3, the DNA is TGTGCCAGCAGTGGCCGTTTTCTGGTTAGCACAGATACGCAGTATTTT.

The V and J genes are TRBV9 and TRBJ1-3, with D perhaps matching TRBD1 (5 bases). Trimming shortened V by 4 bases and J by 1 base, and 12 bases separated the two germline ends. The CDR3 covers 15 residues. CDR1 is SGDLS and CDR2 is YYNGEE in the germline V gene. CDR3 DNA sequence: TGTGCCAGCAGCTCAACAGGTTTTTCTGGAAACACCATATATTTT. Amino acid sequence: CASSSTGFSGNTIYF.